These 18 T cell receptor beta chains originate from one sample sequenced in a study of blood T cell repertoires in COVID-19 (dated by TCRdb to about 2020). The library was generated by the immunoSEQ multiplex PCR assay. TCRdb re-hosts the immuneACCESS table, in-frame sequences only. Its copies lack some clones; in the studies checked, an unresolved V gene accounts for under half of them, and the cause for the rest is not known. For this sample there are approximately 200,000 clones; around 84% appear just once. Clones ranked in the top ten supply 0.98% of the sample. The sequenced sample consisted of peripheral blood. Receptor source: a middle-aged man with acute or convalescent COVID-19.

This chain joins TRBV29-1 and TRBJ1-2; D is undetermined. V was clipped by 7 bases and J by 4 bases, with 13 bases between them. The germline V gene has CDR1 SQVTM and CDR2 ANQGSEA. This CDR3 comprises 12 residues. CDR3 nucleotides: TGCAGCGCCGATCAACTGATCTATGGCTACACCTTC. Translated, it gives CSADQLIYGYTF.

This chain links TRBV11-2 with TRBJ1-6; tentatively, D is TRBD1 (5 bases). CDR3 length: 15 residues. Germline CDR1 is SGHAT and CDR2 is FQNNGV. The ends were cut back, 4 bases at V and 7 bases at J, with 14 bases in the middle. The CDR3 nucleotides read TGTGCCAGCAGCTCGTCAGGGCAATTCAATTCACCCCTCCACTTT. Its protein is CASSSSGQFNSPLHF. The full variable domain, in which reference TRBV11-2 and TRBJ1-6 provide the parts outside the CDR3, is EAGVAQSPRYKIIEKRQSVAFWCNPISGHATLYWYQQILGQGPKLLIQFQNNGVVDDSQLPKDRFSAERLKGVDSTLKIQPAKLEDSAVYLCASSSSGQFNSPLHFGNGTRLTVT.

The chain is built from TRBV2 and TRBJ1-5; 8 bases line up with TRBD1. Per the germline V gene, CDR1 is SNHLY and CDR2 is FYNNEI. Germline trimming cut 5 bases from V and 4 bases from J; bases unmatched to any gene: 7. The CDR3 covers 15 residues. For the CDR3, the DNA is TGTGCCAGCAGTTTTAAAACAGGGGGAAATCAGCCCCAGCATTTT. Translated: CASSFKTGGNQPQHF.

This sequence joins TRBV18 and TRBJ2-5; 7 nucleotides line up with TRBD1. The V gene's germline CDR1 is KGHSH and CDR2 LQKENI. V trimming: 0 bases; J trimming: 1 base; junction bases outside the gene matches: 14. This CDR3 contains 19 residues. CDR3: CASSPPEAHRDRVQETQYF. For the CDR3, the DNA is TGTGCCAGCTCACCACCTGAGGCACACCGAGACAGGGTCCAAGAGACCCAGTACTTC. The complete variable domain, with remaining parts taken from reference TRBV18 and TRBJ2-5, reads NAGVMQNPRHLVRRRGQEARLRCSPMKGHSHVYWYRQLPEEGLKFMVYLQKENIIDESGMPKERFSAEFPKEGPSILRIQQVVRGDSAAYFCASSPPEAHRDRVQETQYFGPGTRLLVL.

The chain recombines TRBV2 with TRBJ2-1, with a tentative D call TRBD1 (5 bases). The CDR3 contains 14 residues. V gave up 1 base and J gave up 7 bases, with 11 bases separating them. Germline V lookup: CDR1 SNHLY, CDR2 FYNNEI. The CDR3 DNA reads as TGTGCCAGCAGTGAAGGGACAAGGCGGAATGAGCAGTTCTTC. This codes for CASSEGTRRNEQFF.

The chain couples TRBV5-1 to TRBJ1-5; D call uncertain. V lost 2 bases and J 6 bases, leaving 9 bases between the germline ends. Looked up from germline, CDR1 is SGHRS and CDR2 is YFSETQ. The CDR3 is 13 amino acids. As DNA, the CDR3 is TGCGCCAGCAGCTTAGACTGGTCTCAGCCCCAGCATTTT. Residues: CASSLDWSQPQHF.

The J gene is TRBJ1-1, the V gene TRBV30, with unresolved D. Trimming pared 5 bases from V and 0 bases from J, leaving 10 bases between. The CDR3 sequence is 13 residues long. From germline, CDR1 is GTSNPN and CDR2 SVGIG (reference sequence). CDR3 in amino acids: CAWWTGMNTEAFF. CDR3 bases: TGTGCCTGGTGGACGGGAATGAACACTGAAGCTTTCTTT. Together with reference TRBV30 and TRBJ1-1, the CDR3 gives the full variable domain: SQTIHQWPATLVQPVGSPLSLECTVEGTSNPNLYWYRQAAGRGLQLLFYSVGIGQISSEVPQNLSASRPQDRQFILSSKKLLLSDSGFYLCAWWTGMNTEAFFGQGTRLTVV.

The CDR3 spells CASSRDRGTEAFF. The CDR3 coding sequence is TGTGCCAGTAGTAGGGACAGGGGCACTGAAGCTTTCTTT. This chain uses TRBV19 with TRBJ1-1; 10 bases match TRBD1. CDR1 is LNHDA and CDR2 is SQIVND in the germline V gene (reference sequence). CDR3 size: 13 residues. With V trimmed by 4 bases and J by 4 bases, 0 bases remained unmatched.

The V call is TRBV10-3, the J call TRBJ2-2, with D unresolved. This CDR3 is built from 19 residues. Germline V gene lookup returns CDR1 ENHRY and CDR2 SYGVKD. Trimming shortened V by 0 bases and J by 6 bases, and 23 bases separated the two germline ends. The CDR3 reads CAISESFTLLIASSGELFF. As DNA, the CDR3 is TGTGCCATCAGTGAGTCATTCACCTTACTTATAGCCTCCTCCGGGGAGCTGTTTTTT.

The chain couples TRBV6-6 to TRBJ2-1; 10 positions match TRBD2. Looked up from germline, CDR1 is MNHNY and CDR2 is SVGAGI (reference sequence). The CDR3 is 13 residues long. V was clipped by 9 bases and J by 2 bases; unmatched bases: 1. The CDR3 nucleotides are TGTGCCAGTAGCGGGGGGCCCTACAATGAGCAGTTCTTC. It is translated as CASSGGPYNEQFF.

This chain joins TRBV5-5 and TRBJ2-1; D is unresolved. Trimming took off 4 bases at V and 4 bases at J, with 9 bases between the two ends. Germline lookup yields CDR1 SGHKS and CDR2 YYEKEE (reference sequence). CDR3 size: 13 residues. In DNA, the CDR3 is TGTGCCAGCAGCCGTACACCATACAATGAGCAGTTCTTC. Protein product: CASSRTPYNEQFF.

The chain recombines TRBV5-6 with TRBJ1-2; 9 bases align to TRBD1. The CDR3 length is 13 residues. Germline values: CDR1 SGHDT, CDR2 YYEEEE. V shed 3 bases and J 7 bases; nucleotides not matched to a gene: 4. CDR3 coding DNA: TGTGCCAGCAGCTGGGGACAGGGTAGTGGCTACACCTTC. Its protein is CASSWGQGSGYTF.

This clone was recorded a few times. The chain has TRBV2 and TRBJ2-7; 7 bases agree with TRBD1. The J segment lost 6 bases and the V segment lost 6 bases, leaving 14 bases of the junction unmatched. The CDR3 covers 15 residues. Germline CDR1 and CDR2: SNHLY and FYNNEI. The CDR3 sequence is CASRVLTGKGGEQYF. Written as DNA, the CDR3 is TGTGCCAGCAGAGTTTTGACAGGGAAGGGCGGCGAGCAGTACTTC.

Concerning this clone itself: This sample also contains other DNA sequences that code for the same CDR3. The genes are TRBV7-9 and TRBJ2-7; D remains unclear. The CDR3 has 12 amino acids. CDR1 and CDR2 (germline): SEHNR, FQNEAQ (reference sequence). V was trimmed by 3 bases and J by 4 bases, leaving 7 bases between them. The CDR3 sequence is CASSFGLYEQYF. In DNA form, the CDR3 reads TGTGCCAGCAGCTTCGGGTTATACGAGCAGTACTTC.

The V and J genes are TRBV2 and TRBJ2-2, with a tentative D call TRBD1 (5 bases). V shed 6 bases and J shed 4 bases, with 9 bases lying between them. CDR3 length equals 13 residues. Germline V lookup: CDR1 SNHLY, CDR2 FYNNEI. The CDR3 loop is CASRGTGTGELFF. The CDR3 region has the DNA TGTGCCAGCAGGGGTACAGGCACCGGGGAGCTGTTTTTT.

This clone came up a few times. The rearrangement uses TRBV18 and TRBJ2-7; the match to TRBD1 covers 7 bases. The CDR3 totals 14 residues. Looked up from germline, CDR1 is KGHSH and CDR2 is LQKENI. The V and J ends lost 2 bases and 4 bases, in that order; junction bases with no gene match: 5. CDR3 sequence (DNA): TGTGCCAGCTCACCAAATTACAGGGGTTACGAGCAGTACTTC. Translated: CASSPNYRGYEQYF.

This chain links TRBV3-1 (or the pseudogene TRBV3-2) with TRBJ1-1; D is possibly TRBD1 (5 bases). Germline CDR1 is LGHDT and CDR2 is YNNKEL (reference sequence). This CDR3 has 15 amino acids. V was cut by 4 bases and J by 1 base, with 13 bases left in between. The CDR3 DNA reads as TGTGCCAGCAGCCCCACCCTACAGGCGAACACTGAAGCTTTCTTT. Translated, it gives CASSPTLQANTEAFF.

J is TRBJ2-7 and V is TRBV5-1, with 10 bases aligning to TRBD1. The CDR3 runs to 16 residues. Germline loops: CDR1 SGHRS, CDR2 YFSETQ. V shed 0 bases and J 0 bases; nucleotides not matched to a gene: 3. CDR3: CASSLEGQGYSYEQYF. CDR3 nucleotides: TGCGCCAGCAGCTTGGAGGGACAGGGGTACTCCTACGAGCAGTACTTC.